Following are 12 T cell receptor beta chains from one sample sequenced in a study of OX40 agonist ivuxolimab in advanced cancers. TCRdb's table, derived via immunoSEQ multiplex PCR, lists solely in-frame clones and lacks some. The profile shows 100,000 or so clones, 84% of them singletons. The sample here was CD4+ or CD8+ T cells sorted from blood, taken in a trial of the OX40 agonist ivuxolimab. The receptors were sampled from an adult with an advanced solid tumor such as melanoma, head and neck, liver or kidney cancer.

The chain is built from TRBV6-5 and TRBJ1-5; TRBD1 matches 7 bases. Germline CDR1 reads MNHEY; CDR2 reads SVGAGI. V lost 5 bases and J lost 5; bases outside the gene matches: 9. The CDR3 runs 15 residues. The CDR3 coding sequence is TGTGCCAGCAGTCACCGACAGGGAGGGCATCAGCCCCAGCATTTT. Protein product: CASSHRQGGHQPQHF.

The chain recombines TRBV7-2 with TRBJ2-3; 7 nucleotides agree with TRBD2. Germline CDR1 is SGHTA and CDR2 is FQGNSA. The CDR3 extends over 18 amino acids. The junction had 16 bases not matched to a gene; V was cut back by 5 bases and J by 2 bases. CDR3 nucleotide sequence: TGTGCCAGCAGCCAACTACCGGCGGGAGACTCTCCCACAGATACGCAGTATTTT. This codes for CASSQLPAGDSPTDTQYF. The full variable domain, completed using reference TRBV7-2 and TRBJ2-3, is GAGVSQSPSNKVTEKGKDVELRCDPISGHTALYWYRQSLGQGLEFLIYFQGNSAPDKSGLPSDRFSAERTGGSVSTLTIQRTQQEDSAVYLCASSQLPAGDSPTDTQYFGPGTRLTVL.

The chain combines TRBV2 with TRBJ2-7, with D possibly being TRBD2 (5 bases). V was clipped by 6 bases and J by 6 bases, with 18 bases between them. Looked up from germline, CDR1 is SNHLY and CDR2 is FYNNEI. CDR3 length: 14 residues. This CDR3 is CASRGLARSPEQYF. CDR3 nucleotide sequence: TGTGCCAGCAGGGGCCTAGCACGGTCCCCCGAGCAGTACTTC.

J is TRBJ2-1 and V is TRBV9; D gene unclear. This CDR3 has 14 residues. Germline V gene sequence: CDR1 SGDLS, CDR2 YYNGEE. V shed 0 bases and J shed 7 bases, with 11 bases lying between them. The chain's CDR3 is CASSVEGSSNEQFF. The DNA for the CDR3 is TGTGCCAGCAGCGTAGAAGGAAGCAGTAATGAGCAGTTCTTC.

The CDR3, as DNA: TGTGCCAGCAGACAGAGAACTAGCACAGATACGCAGTATTTT. Translated, it gives CASRQRTSTDTQYF. The V and J genes are TRBV2 and TRBJ2-3, with D unresolved. The CDR3 loop spans 14 amino acids. Germline-derived CDR1 and CDR2 are SNHLY and FYNNEI. Trimming took off 6 bases at V and 0 bases at J, with 10 bases between the two ends.

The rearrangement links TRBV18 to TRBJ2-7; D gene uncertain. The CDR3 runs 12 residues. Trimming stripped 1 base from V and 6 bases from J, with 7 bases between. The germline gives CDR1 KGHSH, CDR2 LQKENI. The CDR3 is CASSPQSAEQYF. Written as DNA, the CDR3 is TGTGCCAGCTCACCACAGAGCGCCGAGCAGTACTTC. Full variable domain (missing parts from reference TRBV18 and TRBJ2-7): NAGVMQNPRHLVRRRGQEARLRCSPMKGHSHVYWYRQLPEEGLKFMVYLQKENIIDESGMPKERFSAEFPKEGPSILRIQQVVRGDSAAYFCASSPQSAEQYFGPGTRLTVT.

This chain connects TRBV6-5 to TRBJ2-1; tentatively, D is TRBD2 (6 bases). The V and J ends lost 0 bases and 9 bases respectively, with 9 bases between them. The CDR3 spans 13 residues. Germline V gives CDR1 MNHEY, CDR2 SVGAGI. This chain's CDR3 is CASSYSAGGEQFF. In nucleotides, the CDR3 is TGTGCCAGCAGTTACTCAGCCGGGGGTGAGCAGTTCTTC.

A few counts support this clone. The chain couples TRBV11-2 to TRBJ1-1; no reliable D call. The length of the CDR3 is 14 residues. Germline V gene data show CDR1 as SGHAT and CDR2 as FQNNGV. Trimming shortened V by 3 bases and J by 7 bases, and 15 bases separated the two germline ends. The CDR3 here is CASSFPLPGNEAFF. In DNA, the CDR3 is TGTGCCAGCAGCTTCCCTCTCCCGGGGAATGAAGCTTTCTTT. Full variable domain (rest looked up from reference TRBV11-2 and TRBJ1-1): EAGVAQSPRYKIIEKRQSVAFWCNPISGHATLYWYQQILGQGPKLLIQFQNNGVVDDSQLPKDRFSAERLKGVDSTLKIQPAKLEDSAVYLCASSFPLPGNEAFFGQGTRLTVV.

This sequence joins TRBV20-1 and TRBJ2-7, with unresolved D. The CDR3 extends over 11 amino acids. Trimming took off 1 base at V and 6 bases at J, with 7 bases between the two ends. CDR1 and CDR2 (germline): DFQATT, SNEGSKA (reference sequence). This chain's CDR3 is CSARVSSEQYF. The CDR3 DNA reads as TGCAGTGCTAGAGTTAGCTCCGAGCAGTACTTC.

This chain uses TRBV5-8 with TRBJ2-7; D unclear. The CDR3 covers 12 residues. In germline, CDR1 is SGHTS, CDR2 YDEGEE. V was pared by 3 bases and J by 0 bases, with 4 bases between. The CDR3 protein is CASSSSSYEQYF. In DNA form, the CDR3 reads TGTGCCAGCAGCTCGAGCTCCTACGAGCAGTACTTC.

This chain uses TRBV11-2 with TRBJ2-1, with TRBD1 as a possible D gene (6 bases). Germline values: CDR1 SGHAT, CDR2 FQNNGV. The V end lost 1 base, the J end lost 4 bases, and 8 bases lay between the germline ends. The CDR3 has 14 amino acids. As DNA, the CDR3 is TGTGCCAGCAGCTTAGGGGGGCTTTACAATGAGCAGTTCTTC. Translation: CASSLGGLYNEQFF.

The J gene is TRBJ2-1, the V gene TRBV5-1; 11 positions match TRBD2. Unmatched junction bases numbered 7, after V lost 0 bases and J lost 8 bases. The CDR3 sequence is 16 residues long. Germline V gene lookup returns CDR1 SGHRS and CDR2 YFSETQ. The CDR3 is CASSLGGTSGAYEQFF. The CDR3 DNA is TGCGCCAGCAGCTTGGGGGGGACTAGCGGAGCCTATGAGCAGTTCTTC.